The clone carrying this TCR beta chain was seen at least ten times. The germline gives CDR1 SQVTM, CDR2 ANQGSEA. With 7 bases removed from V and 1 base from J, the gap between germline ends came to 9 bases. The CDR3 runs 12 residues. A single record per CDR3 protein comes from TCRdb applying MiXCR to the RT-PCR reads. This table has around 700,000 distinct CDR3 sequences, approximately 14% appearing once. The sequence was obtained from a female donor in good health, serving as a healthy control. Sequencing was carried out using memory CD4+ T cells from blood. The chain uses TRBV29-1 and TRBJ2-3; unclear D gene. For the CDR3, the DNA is TGCAGCGGTGGGCCGGGCACAGATACGCAGTATTTT. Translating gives CSGGPGTDTQYF.